The clone carrying this T cell receptor (beta chain) was seen at least ten times. The data stem from a study of T cells in Graves' hyperthyroidism and ophthalmopathy. Across the study: Any treatment followed the collection of peripheral blood at initial diagnosis.

Among the patients, aged 18 to 65, hyperthyroidism was newly diagnosed and had lasted under 2 months. Clinical symptoms, serum thyroxine, TRAb, thyroid ultrasound and orbital computed tomography established diagnosis. The authors obtained PBMCs from about 9.5 ml of fresh peripheral blood. CDR1 and CDR2 from the germline V gene are LGHDT and YNNKEL (reference sequence). With 3 bases removed from V and 6 bases from J, the gap between germline ends came to 14 bases. CDR3 length equals 15 residues. TCR beta CDR3 region amplification was performed from RNA transcripts. First-round RT-PCR with HTBI primers amplified the TCR CDR3 region. MiXCR was run by TCRdb on the multiplex PCR reads, yielding one entry per CDR3 protein. Seen here are approximately 590,000 distinct CDR3 sequences, 15% to 17% observed once, and the top ten hold 7.3%.

V and J are TRBV3-1 and TRBJ1-4; D gene uncertain. The sequence was obtained from a woman in her twenties or thirties with Graves' hyperthyroidism. The sequenced material came from blood. The CDR3 DNA sequence: TGTGCCAGCAGCCAGACTGCCGGATTGTATGAAAAACTGTTTTTT. It specifies CASSQTAGLYEKLFF.